Presented here are 2 T cell receptor beta chains from one specimen sequenced in a study of T cell responses to AZD1222 COVID-19 vaccine. Sequenced by immunoSEQ multiplex PCR; TCRdb stores in-frame clones only, minus some. The repertoire holds about 120,000 clones, with approximately 90% as singletons. Sequenced here: peripheral blood, sampled 28 days after the second AZD1222 dose. Receptors were obtained from an adult who received the AZD1222 COVID-19 vaccine.

The V gene is TRBV6-4, the J gene TRBJ1-1, with unresolved D. Per the germline V gene, CDR1 is MRHNA and CDR2 is SNTAGT. The CDR3 runs to 17 residues. V was trimmed by 0 bases and J by 0 bases, leaving 14 bases between them. The CDR3, as DNA: TGTGCCAGCAGTGACTCAAAGTTGGAGCGTATGAACACTGAAGCTTTCTTT. Encoded protein: CASSDSKLERMNTEAFF.

The chain couples TRBV28 to TRBJ1-6; TRBD1 aligns across 8 bases. Germline V lookup: CDR1 MDHEN, CDR2 SYDVKM. The CDR3 is made up of 14 amino acids. The trim removed 1 base at V and 8 bases at J, leaving 1 base unmatched. CDR3 loop: CASSLSGGYSPLHF. CDR3 in DNA: TGTGCCAGCAGTTTATCAGGGGGCTATTCACCCCTCCACTTT. Drawing the rest from reference TRBV28 and TRBJ1-6, the complete variable domain is DVKVTQSSRYLVKRTGEKVFLECVQDMDHENMFWYRQDPGLGLRLIYFSYDVKMKEKGDIPEGYSVSREKKERFSLILESASTNQTSMYLCASSLSGGYSPLHFGNGTRLTVT.